This TCR beta chain came from a study of blood T cells in healthy people across ages. RNA extraction gave at least 5 micrograms of total RNA per sample. This CDR3 is 20 amino acids long. CDR1 and CDR2 from the germline V gene are SGHKS and YYEKEE (reference sequence). Sample-barcoded 5' priming and a J-beta primer mix drove a second PCR of about 7 to 12 cycles. TCRdb itself ran the 5' RACE reads through MiXCR, one entry per CDR3 protein. Among about 650,000 distinct CDR3 sequences listed, roughly 30% were seen once. Specimen: blood. The TCR sequence derives from a woman aged 80 or over in good health. This chain uses TRBV5-5 with TRBJ2-5; 10 nucleotides agree with TRBD2. The J call may be faulty, since TRBJ2-7 better matches the DNA end. CDR3 DNA sequence: TGTGCCAGCAGCTTGGAAAGTTACAGAAGGCTGGTAGCGGGGGGCTACGAGCAGTACTTC. Its protein product is CASSLESYRRLVAGGYEQYF.